This TCR beta chain was recovered during a study of blood T cell repertoires in COVID-19. The CDR3 runs 19 residues. The ends lost 4 bases at V and 0 bases at J; junction bases unmatched: 13. Germline CDR1 is SGHRS and CDR2 is YFSETQ. Under the authors' procedure: Estimated nucleated cell counts came from reference gene primer amplification. Profiling relied on immunoSEQ multiplex PCR, and the TCRdb table lists in-frame clones only, not all of them. V, J and clone size are taken as reported in that table, and D and trimming were inferred from the DNA itself. The sample has 300,000 to 400,000 clones; around 87% are singletons.

The chain recombines TRBV5-1 with TRBJ2-1, with 10 bases lining up with TRBD2. Specimen: peripheral blood. This sequence originates from a woman between 45 and 60 years old who had recovered from COVID-19. The CDR3: CASSLVGSGGPSSYNEQFF. DNA for the CDR3: TGCGCCAGCAGCCTGGTCGGTAGCGGGGGGCCGAGCTCCTACAATGAGCAGTTCTTC. The whole variable domain, filled in from reference TRBV5-1 and TRBJ2-1, reads KAGVTQTPRYLIKTRGQQVTLSCSPISGHRSVSWYQQTPGQGLQFLFEYFSETQRNKGNFPGRFSGRQFSNSRSEMNVSTLELGDSALYLCASSLVGSGGPSSYNEQFFGPGTRLTVL.